This T cell receptor beta chain was found in a study of OX40 agonist ivuxolimab in advanced cancers. Study-wide background: Eligibility rules accepted prior anti-PD-1, anti-PD-L1 or anti-CTLA-4 therapy, and 35% to 45% had some.

V lost 4 bases, J lost 2 bases, and 9 bases lay in between. Germline V gene data show CDR1 as SQVTM and CDR2 as ANQGSEA. CDR3 length: 12 amino acids. This clone occurred once. Clones were read by immunoSEQ multiplex PCR, and TCRdb kept only the in-frame ones, dropping some. The data show around 25,000 clones, around 86% seen once. The source of this sequence is an adult with an advanced solid tumor such as melanoma, head and neck, liver or kidney cancer. The chain is built from TRBV29-1 and TRBJ2-7, with D maybe TRBD1 (5 bases). The sample was CD4+ or CD8+ T cells sorted from blood, taken in a trial of the OX40 agonist ivuxolimab. CDR3 sequence (DNA): TGCAGCGTTGTTCCGGACACCTACGAGCAGTACTTC. This gives the protein CSVVPDTYEQYF.